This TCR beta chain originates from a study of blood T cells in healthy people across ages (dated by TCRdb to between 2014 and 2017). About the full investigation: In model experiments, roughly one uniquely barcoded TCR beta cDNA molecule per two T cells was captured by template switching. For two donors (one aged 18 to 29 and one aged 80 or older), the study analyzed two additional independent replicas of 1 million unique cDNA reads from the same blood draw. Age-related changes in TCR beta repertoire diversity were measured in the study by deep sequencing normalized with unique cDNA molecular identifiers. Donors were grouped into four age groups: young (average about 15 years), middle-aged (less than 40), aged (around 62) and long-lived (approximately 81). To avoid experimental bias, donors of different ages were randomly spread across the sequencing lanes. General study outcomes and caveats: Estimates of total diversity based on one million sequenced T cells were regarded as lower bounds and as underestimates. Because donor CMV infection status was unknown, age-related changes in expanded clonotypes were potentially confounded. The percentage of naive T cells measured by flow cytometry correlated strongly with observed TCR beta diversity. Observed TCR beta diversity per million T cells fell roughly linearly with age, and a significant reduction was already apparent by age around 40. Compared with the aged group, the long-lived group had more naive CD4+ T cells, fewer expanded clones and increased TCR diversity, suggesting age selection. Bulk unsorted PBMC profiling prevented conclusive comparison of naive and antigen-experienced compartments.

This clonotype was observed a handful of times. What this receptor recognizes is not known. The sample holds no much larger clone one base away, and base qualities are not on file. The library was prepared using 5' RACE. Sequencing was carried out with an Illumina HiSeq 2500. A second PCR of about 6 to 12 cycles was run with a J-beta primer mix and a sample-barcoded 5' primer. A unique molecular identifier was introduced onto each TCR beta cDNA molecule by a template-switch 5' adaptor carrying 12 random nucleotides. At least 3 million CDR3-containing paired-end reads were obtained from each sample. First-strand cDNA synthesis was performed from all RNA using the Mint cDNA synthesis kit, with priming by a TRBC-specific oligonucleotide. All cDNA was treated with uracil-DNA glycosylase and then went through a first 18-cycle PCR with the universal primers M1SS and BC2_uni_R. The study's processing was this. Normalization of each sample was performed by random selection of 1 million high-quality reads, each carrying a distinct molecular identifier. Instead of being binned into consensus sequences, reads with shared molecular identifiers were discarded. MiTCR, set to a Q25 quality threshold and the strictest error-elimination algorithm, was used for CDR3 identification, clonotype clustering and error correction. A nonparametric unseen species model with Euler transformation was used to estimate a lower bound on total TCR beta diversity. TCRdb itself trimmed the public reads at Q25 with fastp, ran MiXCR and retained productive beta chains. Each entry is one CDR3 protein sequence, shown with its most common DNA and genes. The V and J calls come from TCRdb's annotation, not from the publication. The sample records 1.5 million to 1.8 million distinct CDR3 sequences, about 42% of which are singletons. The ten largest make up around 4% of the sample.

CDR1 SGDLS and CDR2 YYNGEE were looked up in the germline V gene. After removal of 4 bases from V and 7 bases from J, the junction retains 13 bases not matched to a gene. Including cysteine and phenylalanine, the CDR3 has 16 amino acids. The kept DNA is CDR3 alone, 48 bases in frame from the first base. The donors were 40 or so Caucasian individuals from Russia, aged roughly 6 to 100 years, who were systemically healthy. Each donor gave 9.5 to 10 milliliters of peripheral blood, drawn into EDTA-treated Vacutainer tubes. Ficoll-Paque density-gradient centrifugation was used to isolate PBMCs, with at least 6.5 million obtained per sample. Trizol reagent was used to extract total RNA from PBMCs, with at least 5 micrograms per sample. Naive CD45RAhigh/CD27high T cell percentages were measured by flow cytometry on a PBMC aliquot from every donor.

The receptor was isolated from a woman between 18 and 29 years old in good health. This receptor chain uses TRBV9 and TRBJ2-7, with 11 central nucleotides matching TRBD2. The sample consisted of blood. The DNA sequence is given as TGTGCCAGCAGCCCCCCGCGACTAGCGGGAAGGGATGAGCAGTACTTC. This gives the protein CASSPPRLAGRDEQYF. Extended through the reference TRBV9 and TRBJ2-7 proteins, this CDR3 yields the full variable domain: DSGVTQTPKHLITATGQRVTLRCSPRSGDLSVYWYQQSLDQGLQFLIQYYNGEERAKGNILERFSAQQFPDLHSELNLSSLELGDSALYFCASSPPRLAGRDEQYFGPGTRLTVT.